This T cell receptor (beta chain) was sequenced during a study of spatial heterogeneity in lung cancer. Overall study context: Raw-read counts averaged over ten per unique TCR and UMI combination. Study-wide results and caveats: Tumor TCRs that were ubiquitous and expanded showed up in blood more at resection than follow-up.

A single record per CDR3 protein comes from TCRdb applying MiXCR to the 5' RACE reads. The top ten hold 36% of the sample, which has tens of thousands of distinct CDR3 sequences, 8.4% seen once. The time point was: sample taken at primary tumor resection. Whole RNA, isolated from tumor, nontumor lung or frozen PBMC, was sequenced without prior sorting. Samples came from roughly 75 TRACERx patients with untreated early-stage lung cancer. Germline CDR1 DFQATT, CDR2 SNEGSKA (reference sequence). CDR3 length equals 14 residues. Trimming took off 5 bases at V and 3 bases at J, with 14 bases between the two ends. This clonotype has more than one count but fewer than ten. The antigen remains unidentified.

The sequence was obtained from a female donor with early-stage non-small cell lung cancer. The material sequenced was PBMCs, taken at surgery. This chain links TRBV20-1 with TRBJ2-1; D is perhaps TRBD1 (6 bases). The CDR3 nucleotides are TGCAGTGCTTGGGACACCCTAATCTACAATGAGCAGTTCTTC. Translated: CSAWDTLIYNEQFF.